This TCR beta chain stems from a study of T cell responses to AZD1222 COVID-19 vaccine. Whole-study findings and limits: Receipt of two AZD1222 doses was followed by a rise in Spike-specific TCR breadth and depth. Variant regions that are unmutated are reportedly the target of nearly half of spike-specific TCRs. Repertoires were obtained solely post-peak T cell response. Most donors were white British, females outnumbered males, and clonal diversity was possibly underestimated.

With respect to this clone: Its antigen is currently unknown.

Method: immunoSEQ multiplex PCR; TCRdb's copy keeps in-frame clones and lacks some. Of 150,000 to 200,000 clones listed, 80% to 90% were seen once; the top ten hold around 10%. V shed 5 bases, J shed 5 bases, and the junction held 10 bases outside the gene matches. Germline assignment: CDR1 SQVTM and CDR2 ANQGSEA. The CDR3 totals 14 residues. This receptor was taken from an adult who received the AZD1222 COVID-19 vaccine. Sample: peripheral blood, taken 28 days after the second AZD1222 dose. The chain is built from TRBV29-1 and TRBJ2-7; 9 bases match TRBD1. The DNA of the CDR3 is TGCAGCGTTTCTACAGGGGGCTCTTCCCACGAGCAGTACTTC. Translated, it gives CSVSTGGSSHEQYF.